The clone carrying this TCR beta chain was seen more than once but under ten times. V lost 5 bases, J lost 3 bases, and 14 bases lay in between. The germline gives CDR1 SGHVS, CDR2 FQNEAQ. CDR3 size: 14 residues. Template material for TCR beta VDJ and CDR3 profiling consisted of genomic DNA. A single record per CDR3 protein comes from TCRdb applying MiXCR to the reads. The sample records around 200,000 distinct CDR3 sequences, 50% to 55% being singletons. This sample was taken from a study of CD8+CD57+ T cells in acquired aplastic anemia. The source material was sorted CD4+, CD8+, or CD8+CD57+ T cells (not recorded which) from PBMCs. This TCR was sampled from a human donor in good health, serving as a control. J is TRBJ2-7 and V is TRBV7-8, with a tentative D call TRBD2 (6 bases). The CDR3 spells CASSLRGYSYEQYV. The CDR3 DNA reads TGTGCCAGCAGCCTCCGGGGGTACAGCTACGAGCAGTACGTC.